These 4 T cell receptor beta chains came from one sample sequenced in a study of blood T cell repertoires in COVID-19. Method: immunoSEQ multiplex PCR; TCRdb's copy keeps in-frame clones and lacks some. Of under 250,000 clones detected, 83% appear once; the ten largest clones hold about 2.5%. Sequenced input: peripheral blood. These receptors all come from a woman in her seventies with active or convalescent COVID-19.

The V and J genes are TRBV19 and TRBJ2-1; 10 bases agree with TRBD2. V gave up 8 bases and J gave up 5 bases; unmatched junction bases: 9. The CDR3 loop spans 15 amino acids. Per the germline V gene, CDR1 is LNHDA and CDR2 is SQIVND (reference sequence). CDR3 bases: TGTGCCAGTCGGACCCTAGCGGGGGTCCACAATGAGCAGTTCTTC. This gives the protein CASRTLAGVHNEQFF.

This chain uses TRBV14 with TRBJ1-3; D is unclear. V dropped 5 bases and J dropped 3 bases, with 8 bases sitting between them. Germline V CDR1 and CDR2: SGHDN, FVKESK. The CDR3 has 13 residues. DNA of the CDR3: TGTGCCAGCAGCTATGGACTTGGAAACACCATATATTTT. The encoded protein is CASSYGLGNTIYF.

The genes are TRBV2 and TRBJ1-1; 7 bases match TRBD1. The CDR3 is made up of 13 amino acids. Germline V CDR1 and CDR2: SNHLY, FYNNEI. Unmatched junction bases numbered 9, after V lost 9 bases and J lost 5 bases. The CDR3 is CASTGDVGTEAFF. DNA of the CDR3: TGTGCCAGTACAGGGGACGTGGGTACTGAAGCTTTCTTT.

About this clone itself: Distinct nucleotide sequences in the sample also encode this CDR3. This chain connects TRBV9 to TRBJ2-2, with D perhaps TRBD2 (7 bases). V dropped 2 bases and J dropped 4 bases, with 12 bases sitting between them. This CDR3 is 15 amino acids long. CDR1 and CDR2 (germline): SGDLS, YYNGEE. The CDR3 spells CASSVGGPGTGELFF. In DNA, the CDR3 is TGTGCCAGCAGCGTCGGGGGGCCTGGCACCGGGGAGCTGTTTTTT.